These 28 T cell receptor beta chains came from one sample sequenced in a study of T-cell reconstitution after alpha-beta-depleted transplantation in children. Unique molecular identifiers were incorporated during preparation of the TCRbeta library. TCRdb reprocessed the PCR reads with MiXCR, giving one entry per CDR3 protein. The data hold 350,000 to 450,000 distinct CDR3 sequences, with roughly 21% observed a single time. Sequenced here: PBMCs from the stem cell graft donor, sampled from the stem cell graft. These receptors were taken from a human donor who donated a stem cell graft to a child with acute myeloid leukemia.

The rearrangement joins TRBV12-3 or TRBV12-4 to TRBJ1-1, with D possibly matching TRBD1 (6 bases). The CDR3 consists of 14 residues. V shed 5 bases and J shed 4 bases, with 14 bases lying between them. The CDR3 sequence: CASSPSGGATEAFF. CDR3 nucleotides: TGTGCCAGCAGTCCTTCGGGGGGGGCCACTGAAGCTTTCTTT.

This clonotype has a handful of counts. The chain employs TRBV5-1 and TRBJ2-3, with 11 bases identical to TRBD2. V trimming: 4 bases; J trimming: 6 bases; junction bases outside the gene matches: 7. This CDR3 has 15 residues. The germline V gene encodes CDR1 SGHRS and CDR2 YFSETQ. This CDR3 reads CASSVLAGESDTQYF. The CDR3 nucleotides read TGCGCCAGCAGCGTACTAGCGGGAGAATCGGATACGCAGTATTTT.

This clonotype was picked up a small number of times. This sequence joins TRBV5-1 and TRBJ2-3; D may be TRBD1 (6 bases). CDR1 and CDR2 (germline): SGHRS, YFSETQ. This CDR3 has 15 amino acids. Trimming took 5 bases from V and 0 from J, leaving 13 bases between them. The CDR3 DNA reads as TGCGCCAGCAGTCGACAGGTTTCTAGCACAGATACGCAGTATTTT. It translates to CASSRQVSSTDTQYF.

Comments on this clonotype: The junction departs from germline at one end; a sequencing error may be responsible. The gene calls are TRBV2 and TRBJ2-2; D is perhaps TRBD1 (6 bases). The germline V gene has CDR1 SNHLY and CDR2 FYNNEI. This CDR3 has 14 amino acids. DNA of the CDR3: TGTGCCAGCTGTGAGACAGGGAACACCGGGGAGCTGTTTTTT. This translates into CASCETGNTGELFF.

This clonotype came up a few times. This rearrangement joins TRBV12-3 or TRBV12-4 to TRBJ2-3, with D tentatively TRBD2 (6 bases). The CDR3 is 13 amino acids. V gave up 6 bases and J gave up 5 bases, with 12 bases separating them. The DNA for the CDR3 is TGTGCCAGCAGAGTTAGCGGCCTAGATACGCAGTATTTT. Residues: CASRVSGLDTQYF.

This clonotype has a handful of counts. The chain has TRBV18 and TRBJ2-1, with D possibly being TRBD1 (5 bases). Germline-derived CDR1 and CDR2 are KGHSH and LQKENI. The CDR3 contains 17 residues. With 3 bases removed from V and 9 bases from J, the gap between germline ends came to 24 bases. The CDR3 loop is CASSPRAPGPRESEQFF. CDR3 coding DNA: TGTGCCAGCTCACCCAGGGCCCCAGGACCTAGAGAGAGTGAGCAGTTCTTC.

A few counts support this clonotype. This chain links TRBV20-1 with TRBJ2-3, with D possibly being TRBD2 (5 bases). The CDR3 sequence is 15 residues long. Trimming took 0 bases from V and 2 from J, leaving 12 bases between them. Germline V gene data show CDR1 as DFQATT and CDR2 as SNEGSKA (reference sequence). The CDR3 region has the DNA TGCAGTGCTAGAGATTCGGGATATCCCACAGATACGCAGTATTTT. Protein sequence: CSARDSGYPTDTQYF.

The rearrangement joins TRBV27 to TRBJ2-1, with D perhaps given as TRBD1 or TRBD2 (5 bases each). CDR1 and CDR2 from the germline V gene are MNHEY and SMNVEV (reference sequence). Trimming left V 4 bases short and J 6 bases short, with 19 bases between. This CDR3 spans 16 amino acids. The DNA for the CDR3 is TGTGCCAGCAGTTACGTTTACGGGGCCCGAGGCAATGAGCAGTTCTTC. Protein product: CASSYVYGARGNEQFF.

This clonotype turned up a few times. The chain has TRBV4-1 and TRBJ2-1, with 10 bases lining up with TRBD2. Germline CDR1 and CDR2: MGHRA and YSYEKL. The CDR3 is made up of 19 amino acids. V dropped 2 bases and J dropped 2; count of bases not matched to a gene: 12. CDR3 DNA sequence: TGCGCCAGCAGCCAAAGAGGGCTAGCGGGAGTAGGCCCCTACAATGAGCAGTTCTTC. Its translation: CASSQRGLAGVGPYNEQFF.

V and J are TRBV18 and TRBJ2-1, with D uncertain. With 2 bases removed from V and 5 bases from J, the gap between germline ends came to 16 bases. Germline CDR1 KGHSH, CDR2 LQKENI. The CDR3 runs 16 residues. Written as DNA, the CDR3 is TGTGCCAGCTCACCAGCGTCAACAGAAAGTAACAATGAGCAGTTCTTC. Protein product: CASSPASTESNNEQFF.

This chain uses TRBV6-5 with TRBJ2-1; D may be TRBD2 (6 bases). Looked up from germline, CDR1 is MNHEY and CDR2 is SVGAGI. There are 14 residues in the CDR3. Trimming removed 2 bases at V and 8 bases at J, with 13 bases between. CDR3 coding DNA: TGTGCCAGCAGTTACGGGGACTCCCTTCATGAGCAGTTCTTC. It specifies CASSYGDSLHEQFF.

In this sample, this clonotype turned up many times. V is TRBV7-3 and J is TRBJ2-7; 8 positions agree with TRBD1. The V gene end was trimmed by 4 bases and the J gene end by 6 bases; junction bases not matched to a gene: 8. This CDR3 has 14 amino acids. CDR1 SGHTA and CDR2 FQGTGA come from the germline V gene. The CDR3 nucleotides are TGTGCCAGCAGCTCCCAGGGGGCTCTGGGCGAGCAGTACTTC. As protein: CASSSQGALGEQYF.

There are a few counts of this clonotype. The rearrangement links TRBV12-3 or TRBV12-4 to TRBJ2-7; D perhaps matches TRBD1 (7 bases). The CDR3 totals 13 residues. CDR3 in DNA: TGTGCGACCCAGTTCGGAGGGGGCGACGAGCAGTACTTC. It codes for CATQFGGGDEQYF.

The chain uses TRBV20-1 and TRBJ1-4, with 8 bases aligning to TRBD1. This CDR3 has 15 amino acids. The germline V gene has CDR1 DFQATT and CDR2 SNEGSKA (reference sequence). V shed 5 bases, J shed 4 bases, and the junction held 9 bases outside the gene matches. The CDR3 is CSAARQGRGNEKLFF. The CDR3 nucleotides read TGCAGTGCTGCTCGACAGGGGAGGGGTAATGAAAAACTGTTTTTT.

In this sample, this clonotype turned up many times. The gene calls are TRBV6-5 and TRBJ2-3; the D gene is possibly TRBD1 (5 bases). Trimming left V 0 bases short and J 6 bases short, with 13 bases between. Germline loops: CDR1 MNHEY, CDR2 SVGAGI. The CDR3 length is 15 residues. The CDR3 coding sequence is TGTGCCAGCAGTTACTCCCCAAAACCAGGGGATACGCAGTATTTT. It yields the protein CASSYSPKPGDTQYF.

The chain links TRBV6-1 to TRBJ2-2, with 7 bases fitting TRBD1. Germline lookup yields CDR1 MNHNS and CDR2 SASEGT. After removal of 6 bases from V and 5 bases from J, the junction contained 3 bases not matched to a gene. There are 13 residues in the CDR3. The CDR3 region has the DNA TGTGCCAGCAGAGAACAGGGGACCGGGGAGCTGTTTTTT. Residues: CASREQGTGELFF.

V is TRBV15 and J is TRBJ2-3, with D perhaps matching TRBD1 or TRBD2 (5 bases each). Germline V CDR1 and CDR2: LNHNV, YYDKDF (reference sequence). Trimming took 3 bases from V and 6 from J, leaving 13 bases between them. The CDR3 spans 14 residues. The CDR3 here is CATSRGFGTDTQYF. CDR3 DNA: TGTGCCACCAGCAGGGGGTTTGGGACGGATACGCAGTATTTT. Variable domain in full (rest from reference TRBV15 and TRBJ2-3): DAMVIQNPRYQVTQFGKPVTLSCSQTLNHNVMYWYQQKSSQAPKLLFHYYDKDFNNEADTPDNFQSRRPNTSFCFLDIRSPGLGDTAMYLCATSRGFGTDTQYFGPGTRLTVL.

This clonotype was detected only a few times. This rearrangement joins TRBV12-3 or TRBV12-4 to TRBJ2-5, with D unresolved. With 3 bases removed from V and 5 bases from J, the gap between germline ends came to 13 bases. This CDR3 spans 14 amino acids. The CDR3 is CASSLGSPVETQYF. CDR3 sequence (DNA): TGTGCCAGCAGTTTGGGCTCCCCGGTTGAGACCCAGTACTTC.

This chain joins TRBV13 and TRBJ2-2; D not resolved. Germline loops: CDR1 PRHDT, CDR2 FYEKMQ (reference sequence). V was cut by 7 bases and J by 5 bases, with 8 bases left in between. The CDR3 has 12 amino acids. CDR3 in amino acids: CASTRPTGELFF. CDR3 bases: TGTGCCAGCACCAGACCAACCGGGGAGCTGTTTTTT.

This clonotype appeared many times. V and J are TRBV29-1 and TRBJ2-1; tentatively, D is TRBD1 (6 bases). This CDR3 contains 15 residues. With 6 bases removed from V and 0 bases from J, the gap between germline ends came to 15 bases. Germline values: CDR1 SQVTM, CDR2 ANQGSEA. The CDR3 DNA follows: TGCAGCGTGCCCTTGGGGGCGAGCTCCTACAATGAGCAGTTCTTC. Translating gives CSVPLGASSYNEQFF.

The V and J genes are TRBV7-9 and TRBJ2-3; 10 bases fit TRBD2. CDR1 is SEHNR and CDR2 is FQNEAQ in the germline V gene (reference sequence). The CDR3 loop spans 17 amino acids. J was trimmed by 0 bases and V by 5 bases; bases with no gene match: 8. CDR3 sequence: CASSPGLAELSTDTQYF. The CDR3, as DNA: TGTGCCAGCAGCCCAGGACTAGCGGAACTAAGCACAGATACGCAGTATTTT.

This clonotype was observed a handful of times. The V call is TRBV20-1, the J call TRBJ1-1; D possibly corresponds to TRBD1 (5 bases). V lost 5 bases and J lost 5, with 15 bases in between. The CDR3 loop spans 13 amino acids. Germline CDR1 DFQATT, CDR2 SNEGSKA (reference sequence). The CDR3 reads CSAESRVTTEAFF. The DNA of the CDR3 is TGCAGTGCTGAGAGCAGGGTAACGACTGAAGCTTTCTTT.

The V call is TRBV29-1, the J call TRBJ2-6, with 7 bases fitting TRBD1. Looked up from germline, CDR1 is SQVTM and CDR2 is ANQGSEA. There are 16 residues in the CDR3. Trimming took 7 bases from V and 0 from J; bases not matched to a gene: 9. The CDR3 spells CSAAQYRGSGANVLTF. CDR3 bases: TGCAGCGCTGCCCAATACAGGGGCTCTGGGGCCAACGTCCTGACTTTC.

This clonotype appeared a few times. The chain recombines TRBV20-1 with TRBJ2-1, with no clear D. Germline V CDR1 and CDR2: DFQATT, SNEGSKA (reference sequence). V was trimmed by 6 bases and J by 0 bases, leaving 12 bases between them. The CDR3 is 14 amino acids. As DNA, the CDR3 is TGCAGTGCCCTTTGGCGGAGCTCCTACAATGAGCAGTTCTTC. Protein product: CSALWRSSYNEQFF.

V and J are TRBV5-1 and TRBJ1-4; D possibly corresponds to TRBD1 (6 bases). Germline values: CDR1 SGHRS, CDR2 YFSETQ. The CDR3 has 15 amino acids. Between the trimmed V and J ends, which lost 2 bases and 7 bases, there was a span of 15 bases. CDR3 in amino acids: CASSFSAGVGEKLFF. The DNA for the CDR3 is TGCGCCAGCAGCTTTTCGGCAGGGGTGGGTGAAAAACTGTTTTTT.

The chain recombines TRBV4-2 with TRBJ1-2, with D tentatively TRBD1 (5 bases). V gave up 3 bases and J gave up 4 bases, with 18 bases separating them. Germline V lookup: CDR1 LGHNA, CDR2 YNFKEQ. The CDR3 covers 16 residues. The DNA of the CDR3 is TGTGCCAGCAGCCAGCAGAGGCGAGGGGCGGGCTATGGCTACACCTTC. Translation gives CASSQQRRGAGYGYTF.

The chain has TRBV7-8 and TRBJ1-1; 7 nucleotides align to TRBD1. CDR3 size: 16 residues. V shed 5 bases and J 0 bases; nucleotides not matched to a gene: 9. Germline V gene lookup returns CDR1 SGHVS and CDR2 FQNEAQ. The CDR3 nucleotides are TGTGCCAGCAGCCCGACAGGGAAAGGCTTGAACACTGAAGCTTTCTTT. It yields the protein CASSPTGKGLNTEAFF.

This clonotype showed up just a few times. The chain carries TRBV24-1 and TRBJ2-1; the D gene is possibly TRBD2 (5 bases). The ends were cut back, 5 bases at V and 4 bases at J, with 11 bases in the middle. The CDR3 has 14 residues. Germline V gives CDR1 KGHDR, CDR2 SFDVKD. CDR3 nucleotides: TGTGCCACCAGTGGAGGGAGTAAGTACAATGAGCAGTTCTTC. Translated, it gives CATSGGSKYNEQFF.